This T cell receptor beta chain is drawn from a study of shared clonotypes between healthy human individuals. Points from the study as a whole: A few donors shared approximately 5% of their naive CD4 clonotypes. Relative to their counterparts shared across all four donors, non-shared clonotypes exhibited diminished generation probabilities. There were few donors, and this limited the genetic and exposure-history diversity represented.

Profiled with immunoSEQ multiplex PCR; TCRdb holds only in-frame clones, not every one. This sample has roughly 1 million clones, with about 75% found just once. The CDR3 has 16 amino acids. The V gene end was trimmed by 1 base and the J gene end by 2 bases; junction bases not matched to a gene: 0. The germline gives CDR1 LGHNA, CDR2 YNFKEQ. To note about this clone: Its antigen is as yet unknown. The same CDR3 also results from other DNA sequences found in this sample.

CD4+ cells underwent separation, giving CD45RA+ naive and CD45RA-negative memory subsets. What was sequenced was memory CD4+ T cells sorted from blood. Subset indicated: CD45RA-negative fraction. The receptor was derived from a man in his late teens or twenties in good health. This chain joins TRBV4-2 and TRBJ2-5, with 14 nucleotides matching TRBD2. The CDR3: CASSQGTSGGQETQYF. CDR3 bases: TGTGCCAGCAGCCAAGGGACTAGCGGGGGGCAAGAGACCCAGTACTTC.